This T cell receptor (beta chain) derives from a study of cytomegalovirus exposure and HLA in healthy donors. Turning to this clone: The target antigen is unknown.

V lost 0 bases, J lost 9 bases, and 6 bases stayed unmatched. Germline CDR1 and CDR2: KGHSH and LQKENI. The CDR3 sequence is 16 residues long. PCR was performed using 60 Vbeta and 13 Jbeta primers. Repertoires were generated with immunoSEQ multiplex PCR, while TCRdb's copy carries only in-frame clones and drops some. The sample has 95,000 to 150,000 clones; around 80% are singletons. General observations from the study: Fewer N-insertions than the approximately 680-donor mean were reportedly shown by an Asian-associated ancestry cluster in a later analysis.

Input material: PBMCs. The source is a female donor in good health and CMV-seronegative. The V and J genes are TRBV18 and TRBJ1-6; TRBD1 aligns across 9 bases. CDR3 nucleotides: TGTGCCAGCTCACCACCCGGGACAGGGTCTCCTTCACCCCTCCACTTT. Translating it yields CASSPPGTGSPSPLHF.